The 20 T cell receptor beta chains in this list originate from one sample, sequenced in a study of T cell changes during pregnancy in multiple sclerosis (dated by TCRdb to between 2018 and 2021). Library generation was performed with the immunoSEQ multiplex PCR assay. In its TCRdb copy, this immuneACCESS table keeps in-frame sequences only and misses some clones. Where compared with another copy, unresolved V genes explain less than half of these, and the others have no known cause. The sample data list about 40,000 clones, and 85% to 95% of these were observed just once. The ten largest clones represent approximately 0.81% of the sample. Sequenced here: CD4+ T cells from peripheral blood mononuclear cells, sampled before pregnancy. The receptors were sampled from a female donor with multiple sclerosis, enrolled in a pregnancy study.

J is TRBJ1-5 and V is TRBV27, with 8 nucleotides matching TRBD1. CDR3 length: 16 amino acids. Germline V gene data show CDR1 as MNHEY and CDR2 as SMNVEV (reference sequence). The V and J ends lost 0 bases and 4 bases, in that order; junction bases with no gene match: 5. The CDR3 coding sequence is TGTGCCAGCAGTTTATCGGTTACAGGGGGTAATCAGCCCCAGCATTTT. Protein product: CASSLSVTGGNQPQHF.

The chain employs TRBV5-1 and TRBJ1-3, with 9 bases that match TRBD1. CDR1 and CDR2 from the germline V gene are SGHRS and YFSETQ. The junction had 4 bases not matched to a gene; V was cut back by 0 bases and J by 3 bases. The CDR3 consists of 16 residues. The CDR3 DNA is TGCGCCAGCAGCTTGGACAGGGGGCGCGGTGGAAACACCATATATTTT. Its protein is CASSLDRGRGGNTIYF.

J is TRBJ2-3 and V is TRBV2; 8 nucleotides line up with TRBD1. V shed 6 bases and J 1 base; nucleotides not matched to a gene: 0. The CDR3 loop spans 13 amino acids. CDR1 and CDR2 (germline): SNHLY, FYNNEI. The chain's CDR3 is CASRGQGTDTQYF. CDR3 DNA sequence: TGTGCCAGCAGGGGACAGGGCACAGATACGCAGTATTTT.

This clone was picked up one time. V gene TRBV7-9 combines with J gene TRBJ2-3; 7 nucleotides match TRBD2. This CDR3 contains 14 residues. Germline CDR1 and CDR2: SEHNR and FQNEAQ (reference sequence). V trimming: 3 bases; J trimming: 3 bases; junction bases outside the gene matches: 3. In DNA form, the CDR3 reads TGTGCCAGCAGCTTGCGGGAGCGTACAGATACGCAGTATTTT. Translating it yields CASSLRERTDTQYF.

As DNA, the CDR3 is TGTGCCAGCATTATGGGACAGGCTTCTAACTATGGCTACACCTTC. As protein: CASIMGQASNYGYTF. The rearrangement joins TRBV6-1 to TRBJ1-2; TRBD1 matches 8 bases. After removal of 7 bases from V and 0 bases from J, the junction contained 7 bases not matched to a gene. CDR3 length: 15 amino acids. Looked up from germline, CDR1 is MNHNS and CDR2 is SASEGT.

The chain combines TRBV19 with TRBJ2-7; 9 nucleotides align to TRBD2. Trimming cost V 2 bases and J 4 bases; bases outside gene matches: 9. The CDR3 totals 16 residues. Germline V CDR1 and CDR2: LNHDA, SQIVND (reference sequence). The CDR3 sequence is CASSITLAGAGYEQYF. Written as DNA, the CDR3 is TGTGCCAGTAGTATAACGTTAGCGGGAGCCGGTTACGAGCAGTACTTC.

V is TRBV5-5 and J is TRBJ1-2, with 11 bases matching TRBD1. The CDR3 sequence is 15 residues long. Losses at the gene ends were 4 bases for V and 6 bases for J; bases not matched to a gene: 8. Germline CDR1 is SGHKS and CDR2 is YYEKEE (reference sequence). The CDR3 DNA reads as TGTGCCAGCAGCACGCTACCGGGACAGGGGGATGGCTACACCTTC. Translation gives CASSTLPGQGDGYTF.

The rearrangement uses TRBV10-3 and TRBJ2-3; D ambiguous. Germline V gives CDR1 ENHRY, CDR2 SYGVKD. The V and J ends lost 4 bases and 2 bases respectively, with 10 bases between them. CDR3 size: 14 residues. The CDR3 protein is CAISVDRHTDTQYF. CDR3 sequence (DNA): TGTGCCATCAGTGTGGATAGACACACAGATACGCAGTATTTT.

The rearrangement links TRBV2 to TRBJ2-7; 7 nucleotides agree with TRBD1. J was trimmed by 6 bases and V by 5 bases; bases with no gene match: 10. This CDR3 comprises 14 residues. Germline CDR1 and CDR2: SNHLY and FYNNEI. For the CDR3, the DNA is TGTGCCAGCAGTACCCTAAAAGCAGGGGGCGAGCAGTACTTC. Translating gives CASSTLKAGGEQYF. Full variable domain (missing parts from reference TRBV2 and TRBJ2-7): EPEVTQTPSHQVTQMGQEVILRCVPISNHLYFYWYRQILGQKVEFLVSFYNNEISEKSEIFDDQFSVERPDGSNFTLKIRSTKLEDSAMYFCASSTLKAGGEQYFGPGTRLTVT.

The CDR3 protein is CASRRPPGQGGYGYTF. The DNA of the CDR3 is TGTGCCAGCAGACGACCCCCCGGACAGGGGGGATATGGCTACACCTTC. This chain joins TRBV28 and TRBJ1-2; 10 positions match TRBD1. Germline CDR1 is MDHEN and CDR2 is SYDVKM. The J segment lost 5 bases and the V segment lost 6 bases, leaving 12 bases of the junction unmatched. The CDR3 loop spans 16 amino acids.

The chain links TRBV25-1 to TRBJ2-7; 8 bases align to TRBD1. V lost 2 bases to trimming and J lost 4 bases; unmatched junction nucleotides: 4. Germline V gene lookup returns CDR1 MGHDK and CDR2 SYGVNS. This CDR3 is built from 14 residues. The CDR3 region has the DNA TGTGCCAGCAGTGAAGGGACAGGTAAATACGAGCAGTACTTC. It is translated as CASSEGTGKYEQYF.

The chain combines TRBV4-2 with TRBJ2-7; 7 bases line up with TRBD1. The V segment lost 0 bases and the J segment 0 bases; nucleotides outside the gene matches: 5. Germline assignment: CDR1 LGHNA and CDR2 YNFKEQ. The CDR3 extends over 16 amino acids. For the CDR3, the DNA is TGTGCCAGCAGCCAAGATCTAGGACAGGCCTCCTACGAGCAGTACTTC. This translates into CASSQDLGQASYEQYF.

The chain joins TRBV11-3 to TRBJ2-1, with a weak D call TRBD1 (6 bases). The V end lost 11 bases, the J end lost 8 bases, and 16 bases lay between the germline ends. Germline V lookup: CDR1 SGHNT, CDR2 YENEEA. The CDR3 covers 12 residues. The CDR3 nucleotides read TGTGCCTCAGGGGTCAAAAGGGATGAGCAGTTCTTC. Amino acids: CASGVKRDEQFF.

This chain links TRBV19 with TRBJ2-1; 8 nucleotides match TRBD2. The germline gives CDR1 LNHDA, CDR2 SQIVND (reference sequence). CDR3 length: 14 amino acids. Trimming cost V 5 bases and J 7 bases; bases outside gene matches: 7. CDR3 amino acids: CASSPPLAVNEQFF. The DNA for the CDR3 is TGTGCCAGTAGTCCCCCACTAGCGGTAAATGAGCAGTTCTTC.

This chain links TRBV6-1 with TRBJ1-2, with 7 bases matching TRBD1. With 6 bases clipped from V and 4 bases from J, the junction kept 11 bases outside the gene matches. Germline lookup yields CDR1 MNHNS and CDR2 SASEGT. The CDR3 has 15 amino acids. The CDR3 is CASSPTPGQTYGYTF. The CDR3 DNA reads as TGTGCCAGCAGCCCTACCCCGGGACAGACCTATGGCTACACCTTC.

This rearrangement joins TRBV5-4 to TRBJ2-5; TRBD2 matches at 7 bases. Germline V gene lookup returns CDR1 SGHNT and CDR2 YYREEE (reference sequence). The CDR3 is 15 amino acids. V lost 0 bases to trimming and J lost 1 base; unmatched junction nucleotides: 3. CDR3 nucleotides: TGTGCCAGCAGCTTGGCCGGACTAGTCCAAGAGACCCAGTACTTC. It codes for CASSLAGLVQETQYF.

For the CDR3, the DNA is TGCGCCAGCAGCTTGAGGCACGGACTAGCGGGAGGGCCTGAGCAGTTCTTC. Protein product: CASSLRHGLAGGPEQFF. This chain uses TRBV5-1 with TRBJ2-1; TRBD2 matches at 15 bases. Germline loops: CDR1 SGHRS, CDR2 YFSETQ. The CDR3 runs 17 residues. The V gene end was trimmed by 1 base and the J gene end by 9 bases; junction bases not matched to a gene: 8.

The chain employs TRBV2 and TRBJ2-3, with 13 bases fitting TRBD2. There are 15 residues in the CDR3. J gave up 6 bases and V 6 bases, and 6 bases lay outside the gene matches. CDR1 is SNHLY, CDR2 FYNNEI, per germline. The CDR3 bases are TGTGCCAGCAGGGTGGGACTAGCGGGAACGGATACGCAGTATTTT. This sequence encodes CASRVGLAGTDTQYF. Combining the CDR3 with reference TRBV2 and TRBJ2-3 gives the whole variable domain EPEVTQTPSHQVTQMGQEVILRCVPISNHLYFYWYRQILGQKVEFLVSFYNNEISEKSEIFDDQFSVERPDGSNFTLKIRSTKLEDSAMYFCASRVGLAGTDTQYFGPGTRLTVL.

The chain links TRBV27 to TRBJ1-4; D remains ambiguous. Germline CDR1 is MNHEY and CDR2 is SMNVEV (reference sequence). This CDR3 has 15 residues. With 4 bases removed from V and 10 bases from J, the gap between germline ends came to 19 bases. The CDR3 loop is CASSSPGRRRLKLFF. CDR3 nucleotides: TGTGCCAGCAGTTCCCCGGGCAGGCGGAGGCTAAAACTGTTTTTT.

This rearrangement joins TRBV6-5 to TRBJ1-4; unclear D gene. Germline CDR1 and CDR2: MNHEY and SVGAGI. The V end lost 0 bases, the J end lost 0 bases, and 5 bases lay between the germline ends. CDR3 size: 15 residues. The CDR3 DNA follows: TGTGCCAGCAGTTACTCCCCTACAACTAATGAAAAACTGTTTTTT. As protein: CASSYSPTTNEKLFF.